This is a list of T cell receptor beta chains from one sample in a study of OX40 agonist ivuxolimab in advanced cancers. Sequencing used immunoSEQ multiplex PCR; TCRdb keeps in-frame clones, though not all of them. The data show around 74,000 clones, with around 92% seen just once and approximately 10% held by the top ten. The sample consisted of CD4+ or CD8+ T cells sorted from blood, taken in a trial of the OX40 agonist ivuxolimab. Source of these receptors: an adult with an advanced solid tumor such as melanoma, head and neck, liver or kidney cancer. Each CDR3 is given with its conserved first and last residue. A D gene is named only where the DNA matches it firmly. Only some rows state a clone size, as once, few, many or a class for expanded clones.

V gene,D gene,clone size,J gene,CDR3 protein,CDR3 DNA
TRBV5-4,TRBD1,NA,TRBJ1-4,CASSAKTGALFF,TGTGCCAGCAGCGCAAAGACAGGGGCACTGTTTTTT
TRBV27,NA,NA,TRBJ2-7,CASSFFGMDEQYF,TGTGCCAGCAGTTTTTTCGGGATGGACGAGCAGTACTTC
TRBV7-6,NA,NA,TRBJ1-2,CASSPWTDSNYGYTF,TGTGCCAGCAGCCCCTGGACGGATAGTAACTATGGCTACACCTTC
TRBV7-6,NA,NA,TRBJ2-5,CASSLALSGETQYF,TGTGCCAGCAGCTTAGCGCTTAGTGGCGAGACCCAGTACTTC
TRBV5-1,NA,NA,TRBJ1-1,CASSRFGTLNTEAFF,TGCGCCAGCAGCAGATTTGGCACCTTGAACACTGAAGCTTTCTTT
TRBV19,TRBD1,NA,TRBJ2-7,CASSRDRVHEQYF,TGTGCCAGTAGTCGGGACAGGGTCCACGAGCAGTACTTC
TRBV27,NA,NA,TRBJ2-7,CASSLSVGPLSYEQYF,TGTGCCAGCAGTTTATCCGTGGGACCGTTATCCTACGAGCAGTACTTC
TRBV7-2,NA,once,TRBJ1-1,CASRFGTTAFF,TGTGCCAGCAGGTTCGGGACAACGGCTTTCTTT
TRBV30,TRBD2,NA,TRBJ2-7,CAWRGGYEQYF,TGTGCCTGGAGGGGAGGGTACGAGCAGTACTTC
TRBV16,TRBD1,NA,TRBJ1-2,CASSPGGTYGYTF,TGTGCCAGCAGCCCAGGGGGTACCTATGGCTACACCTTC
TRBV6-5,TRBD1,NA,TRBJ2-1,CASGQGAYEQFF,TGTGCCAGCGGACAGGGGGCCTATGAGCAGTTCTTC
TRBV10-1,TRBD2,once,TRBJ2-5,CASSERSGGGQETQYF,TGCGCCAGCAGTGAGCGGTCTGGCGGGGGCCAAGAGACCCAGTACTTC
TRBV5-1,NA,many,TRBJ2-7,CASSPTTSEGEQYF,TGCGCCAGCAGCCCTACGACTAGTGAGGGCGAGCAGTACTTC
TRBV19,TRBD2,NA,TRBJ2-1,CASKASGGIEQFF,TGTGCCAGTAAGGCTAGCGGGGGGATTGAGCAGTTCTTC
TRBV7-2,NA,NA,TRBJ2-3,CASSPVEERAASSTDTQYF,TGTGCCAGCAGCCCCGTGGAAGAGCGGGCTGCTTCTAGCACAGATACGCAGTATTTT
TRBV29-1,NA,NA,TRBJ1-2,CSVGDRNGYTF,TGCAGCGTTGGAGATCGGAATGGCTACACCTTC
TRBV19,NA,NA,TRBJ2-1,CATNQGGLYNEQFF,TGTGCCACCAATCAGGGGGGCCTCTACAATGAGCAGTTCTTC
TRBV10-2,TRBD1,NA,TRBJ2-3,CASCEGAPDTQYF,TGCGCCAGCTGCGAGGGGGCCCCAGATACGCAGTATTTT
TRBV7-8,NA,NA,TRBJ1-2,CASSLGGGGYTF,TGTGCCAGCAGCTTAGGGGGAGGAGGCTACACCTTC
TRBV5-5,TRBD1,NA,TRBJ2-4,CASSLMKGAEYF,TGTGCCAGCAGCTTAATGAAGGGGGCAGAGTACTTC